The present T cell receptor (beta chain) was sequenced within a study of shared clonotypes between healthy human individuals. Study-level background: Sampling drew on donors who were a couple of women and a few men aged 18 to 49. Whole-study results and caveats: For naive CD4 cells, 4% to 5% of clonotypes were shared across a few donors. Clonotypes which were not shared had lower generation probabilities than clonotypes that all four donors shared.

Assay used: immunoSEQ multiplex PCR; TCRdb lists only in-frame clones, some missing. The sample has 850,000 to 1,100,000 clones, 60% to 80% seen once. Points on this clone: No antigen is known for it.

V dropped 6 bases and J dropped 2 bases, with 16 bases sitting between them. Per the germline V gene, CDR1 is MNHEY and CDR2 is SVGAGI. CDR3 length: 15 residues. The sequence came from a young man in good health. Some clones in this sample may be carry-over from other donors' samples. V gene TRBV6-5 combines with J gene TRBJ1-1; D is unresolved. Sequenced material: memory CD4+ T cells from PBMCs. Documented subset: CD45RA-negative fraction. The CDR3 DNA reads TGTGCCAGCAGACCCAGATCAAGCGCAAACACTGAAGCTTTCTTT. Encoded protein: CASRPRSSANTEAFF.